Many counts were recorded for the clone carrying this TCR beta chain. Its antigen is as yet unknown. In every sequencing run, more than 200 million TCR-beta sequences were generated from 15-18 subjects. TCRdb reanalysed the 5' RACE reads using MiXCR and keeps one entry per CDR3 protein. The repertoire holds around 41,000 distinct CDR3 sequences, with roughly 15% as singletons. This record comes from a study of neurological immune-mediated disorders. Study-wide findings and caveats: HTLV-1-associated myelopathy had the most TCR clonal expansion, whereas multiple sclerosis had the least (lower than in healthy controls).

The V gene end was trimmed by 6 bases and the J gene end by 2 bases; junction bases not matched to a gene: 6. The CDR3 extends over 15 amino acids. This chain joins TRBV12-3 or TRBV12-4 and TRBJ2-2; 7 positions agree with TRBD1. This clonotype originated in a woman aged 55-69 years with HTLV-1-associated myelopathy (HAM/TSP). Specimen: CD4+ T cells from blood. The CDR3 DNA sequence: TGTGCCAGCAGCCGAGACAGGGCCAACACCGGGGAGCTGTTTTTT. This codes for CASSRDRANTGELFF.